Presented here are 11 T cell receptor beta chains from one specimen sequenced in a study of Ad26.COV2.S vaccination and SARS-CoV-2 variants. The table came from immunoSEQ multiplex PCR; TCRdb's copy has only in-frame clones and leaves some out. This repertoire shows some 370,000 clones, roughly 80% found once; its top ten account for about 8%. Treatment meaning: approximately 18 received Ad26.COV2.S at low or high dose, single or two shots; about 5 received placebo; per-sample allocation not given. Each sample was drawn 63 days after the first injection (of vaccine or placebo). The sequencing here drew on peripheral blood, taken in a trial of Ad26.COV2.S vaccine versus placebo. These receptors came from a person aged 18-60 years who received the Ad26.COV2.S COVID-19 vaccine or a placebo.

The CDR3 DNA is TGTGCCAGCAGCTCTCAGGGGAATCAGCCCCAGCATTTT. This sequence encodes CASSSQGNQPQHF. The chain couples TRBV7-9 to TRBJ1-5; D may be TRBD1 (6 bases). Looked up from germline, CDR1 is SEHNR and CDR2 is FQNEAQ (reference sequence). The CDR3 is 13 residues long. Trimming shortened V by 4 bases and J by 4 bases, and 8 bases separated the two germline ends.

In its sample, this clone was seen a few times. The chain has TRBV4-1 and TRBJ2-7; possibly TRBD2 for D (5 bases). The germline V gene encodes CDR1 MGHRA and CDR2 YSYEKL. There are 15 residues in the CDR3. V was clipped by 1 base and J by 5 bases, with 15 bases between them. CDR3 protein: CASSQVGLAINEQYF. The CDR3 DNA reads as TGCGCCAGCAGCCAAGTAGGTCTAGCTATCAACGAGCAGTACTTC.

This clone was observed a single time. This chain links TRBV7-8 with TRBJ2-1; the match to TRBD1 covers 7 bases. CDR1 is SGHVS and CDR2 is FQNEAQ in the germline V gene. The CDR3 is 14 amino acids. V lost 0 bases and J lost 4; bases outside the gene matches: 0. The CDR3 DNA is TGTGCCAGCAGCTTAGCGGGACAGTACAATGAGCAGTTCTTC. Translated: CASSLAGQYNEQFF. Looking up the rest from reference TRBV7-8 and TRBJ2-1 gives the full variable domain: GAGVSQSPRYKVAKRGQDVALRCDPISGHVSLFWYQQALGQGPEFLTYFQNEAQLDKSGLPSDRFFAERPEGSVSTLKIQRTQQEDSAVYLCASSLAGQYNEQFFGPGTRLTVL.

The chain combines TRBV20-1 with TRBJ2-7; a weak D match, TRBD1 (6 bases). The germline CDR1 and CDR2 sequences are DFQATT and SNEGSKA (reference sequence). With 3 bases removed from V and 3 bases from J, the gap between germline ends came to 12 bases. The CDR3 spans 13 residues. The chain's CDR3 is CSASEGVRYEQYF. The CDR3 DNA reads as TGCAGTGCTAGTGAGGGGGTTCGCTACGAGCAGTACTTC.

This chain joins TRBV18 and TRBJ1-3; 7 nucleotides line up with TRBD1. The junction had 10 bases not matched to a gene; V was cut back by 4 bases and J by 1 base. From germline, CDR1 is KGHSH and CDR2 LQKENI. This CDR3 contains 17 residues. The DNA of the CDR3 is TGTGCCAGCTCACTACAGACAGGGCAGTCATCTGGAAACACCATATATTTT. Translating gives CASSLQTGQSSGNTIYF.

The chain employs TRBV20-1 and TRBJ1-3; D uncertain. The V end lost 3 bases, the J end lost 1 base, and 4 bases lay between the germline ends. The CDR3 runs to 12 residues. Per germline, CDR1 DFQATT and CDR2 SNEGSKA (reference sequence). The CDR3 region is CSASSSGNTIYF. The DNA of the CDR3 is TGCAGTGCTAGTTCATCTGGAAACACCATATATTTT.

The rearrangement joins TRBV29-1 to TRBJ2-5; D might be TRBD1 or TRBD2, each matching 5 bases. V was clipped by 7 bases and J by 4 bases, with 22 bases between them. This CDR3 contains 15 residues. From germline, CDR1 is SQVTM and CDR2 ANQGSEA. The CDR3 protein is CSAPGTATWGETQYF. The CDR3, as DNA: TGCAGCGCCCCCGGGACGGCTACCTGGGGAGAGACCCAGTACTTC.

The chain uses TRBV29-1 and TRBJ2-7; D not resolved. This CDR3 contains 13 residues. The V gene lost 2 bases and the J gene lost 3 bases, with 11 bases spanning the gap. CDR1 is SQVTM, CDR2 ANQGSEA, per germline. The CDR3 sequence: CSVEIGKLYEQYF. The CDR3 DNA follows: TGCAGCGTTGAAATAGGGAAGCTCTACGAGCAGTACTTC.

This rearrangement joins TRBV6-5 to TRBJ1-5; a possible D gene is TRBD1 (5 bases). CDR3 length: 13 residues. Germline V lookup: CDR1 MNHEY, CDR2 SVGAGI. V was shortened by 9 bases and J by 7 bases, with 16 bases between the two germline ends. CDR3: CASNPGGGQPQHF. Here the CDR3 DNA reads TGTGCCAGTAACCCTGGCGGGGGACAGCCCCAGCATTTT.

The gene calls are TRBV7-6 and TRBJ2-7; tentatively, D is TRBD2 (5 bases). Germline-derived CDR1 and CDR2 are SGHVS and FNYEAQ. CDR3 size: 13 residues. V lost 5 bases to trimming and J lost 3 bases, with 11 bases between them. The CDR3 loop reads CASSRGPDYEQYF. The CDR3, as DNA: TGTGCCAGCAGCCGGGGTCCGGACTACGAGCAGTACTTC.

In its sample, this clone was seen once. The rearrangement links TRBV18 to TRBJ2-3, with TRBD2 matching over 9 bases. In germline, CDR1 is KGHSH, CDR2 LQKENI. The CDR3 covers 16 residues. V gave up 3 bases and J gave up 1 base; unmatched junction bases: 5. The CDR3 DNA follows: TGTGCCAGCTCACCTCCCATAGCGGGAGGCACAGATACGCAGTATTTT. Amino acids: CASSPPIAGGTDTQYF.